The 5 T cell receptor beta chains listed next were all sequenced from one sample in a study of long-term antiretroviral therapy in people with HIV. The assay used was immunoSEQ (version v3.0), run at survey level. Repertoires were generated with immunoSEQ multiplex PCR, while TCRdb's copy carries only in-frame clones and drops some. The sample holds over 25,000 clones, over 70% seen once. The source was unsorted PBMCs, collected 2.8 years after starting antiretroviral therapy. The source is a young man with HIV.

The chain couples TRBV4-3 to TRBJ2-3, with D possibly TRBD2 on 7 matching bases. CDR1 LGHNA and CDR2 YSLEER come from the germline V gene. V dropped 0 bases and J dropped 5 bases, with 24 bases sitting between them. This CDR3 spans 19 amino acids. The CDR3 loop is CASSQENLGRGRAKDTQYF. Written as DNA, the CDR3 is TGCGCCAGCAGCCAAGAGAATCTGGGTAGGGGGAGGGCCAAAGATACGCAGTATTTT.

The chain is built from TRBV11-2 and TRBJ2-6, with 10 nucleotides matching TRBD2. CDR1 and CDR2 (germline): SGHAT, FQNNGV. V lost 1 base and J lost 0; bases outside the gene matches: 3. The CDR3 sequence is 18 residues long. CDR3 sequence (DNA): TGTGCCAGCAGCTTAGTACCTAGCGGGGGCTCTGGGGCCAACGTCCTGACTTTC. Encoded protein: CASSLVPSGGSGANVLTF. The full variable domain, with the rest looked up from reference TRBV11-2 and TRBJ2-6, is EAGVAQSPRYKIIEKRQSVAFWCNPISGHATLYWYQQILGQGPKLLIQFQNNGVVDDSQLPKDRFSAERLKGVDSTLKIQPAKLEDSAVYLCASSLVPSGGSGANVLTFGAGSRLTVL.

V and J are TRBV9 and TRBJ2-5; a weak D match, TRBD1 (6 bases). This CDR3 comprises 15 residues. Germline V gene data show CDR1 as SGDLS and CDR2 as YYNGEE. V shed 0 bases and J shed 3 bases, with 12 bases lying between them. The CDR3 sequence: CASSVVEQGEETQYF. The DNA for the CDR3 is TGTGCCAGCAGCGTAGTTGAACAGGGAGAAGAGACCCAGTACTTC.

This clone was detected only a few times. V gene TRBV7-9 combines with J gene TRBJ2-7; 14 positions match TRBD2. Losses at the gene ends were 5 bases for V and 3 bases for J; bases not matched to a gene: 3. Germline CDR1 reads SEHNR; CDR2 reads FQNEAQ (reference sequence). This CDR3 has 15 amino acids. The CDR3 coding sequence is TGTGCCAGCAGCCCCGGGACTAGCGGGGGCTACGAGCAGTACTTC. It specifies CASSPGTSGGYEQYF.

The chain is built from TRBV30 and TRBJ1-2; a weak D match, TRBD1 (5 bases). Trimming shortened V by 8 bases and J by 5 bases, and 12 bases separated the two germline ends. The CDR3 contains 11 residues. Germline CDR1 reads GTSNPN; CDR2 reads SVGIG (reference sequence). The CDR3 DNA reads TGTGCCCGGGGACTGACGTATGGCTACACCTTC. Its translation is CARGLTYGYTF.